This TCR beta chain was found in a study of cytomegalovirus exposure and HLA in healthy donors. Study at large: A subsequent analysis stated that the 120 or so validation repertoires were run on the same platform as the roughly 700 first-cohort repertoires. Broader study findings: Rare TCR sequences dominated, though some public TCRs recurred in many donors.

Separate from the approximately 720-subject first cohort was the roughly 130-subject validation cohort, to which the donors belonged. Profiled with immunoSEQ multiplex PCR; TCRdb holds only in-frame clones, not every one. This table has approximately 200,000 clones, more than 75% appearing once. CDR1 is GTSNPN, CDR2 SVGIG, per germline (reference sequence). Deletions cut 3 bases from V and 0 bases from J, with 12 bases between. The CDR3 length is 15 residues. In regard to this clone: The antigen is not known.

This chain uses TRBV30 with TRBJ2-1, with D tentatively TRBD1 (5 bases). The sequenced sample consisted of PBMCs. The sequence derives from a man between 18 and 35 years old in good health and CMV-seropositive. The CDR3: CAWRPRQSSYNEQFF. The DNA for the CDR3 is TGTGCCTGGAGACCCCGACAGAGCTCCTACAATGAGCAGTTCTTC. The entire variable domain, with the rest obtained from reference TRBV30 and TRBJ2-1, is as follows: SQTIHQWPATLVQPVGSPLSLECTVEGTSNPNLYWYRQAAGRGLQLLFYSVGIGQISSEVPQNLSASRPQDRQFILSSKKLLLSDSGFYLCAWRPRQSSYNEQFFGPGTRLTVL.